Each of the 26 T cell receptor beta chains below was sequenced from the same sample in a study of blood T cell repertoires in COVID-19. Clones were sequenced by immunoSEQ multiplex PCR, and TCRdb holds only the in-frame ones, with some missing. The sample lists about 200,000 clones, 81% occurring once. The material sequenced was PBMCs or T cells enriched from blood (not recorded which). Receptor source: a woman aged 50 to 65 with acute COVID-19.

The rearrangement uses TRBV6-6 and TRBJ2-6; 8 bases agree with TRBD1. Germline trimming cut 5 bases from V and 2 bases from J; bases unmatched to any gene: 8. CDR3 size: 17 residues. CDR1 is MNHNY and CDR2 is SVGAGI in the germline V gene (reference sequence). CDR3 bases: TGTGCCAGCAGTCTCTCCAGGGGGCTCCCTGGGGCCAACGTCCTGACTTTC. This translates into CASSLSRGLPGANVLTF.

The CDR3 sequence is CASSFLGSSYNSPLHF. The CDR3 region has the DNA TGTGCCAGCAGTTTCTTAGGGAGCTCCTATAATTCACCCCTCCACTTT. This chain uses TRBV28 with TRBJ1-6; D is ambiguous. The germline CDR1 and CDR2 sequences are MDHEN and SYDVKM. Trimming removed 3 bases from V and 0 bases from J, with 9 bases in between. The CDR3 consists of 16 residues.

This clone was recorded many times. The chain couples TRBV5-4 to TRBJ1-2; 8 nucleotides match TRBD1. From germline, CDR1 is SGHNT and CDR2 YYREEE (reference sequence). The CDR3 is 14 residues long. The V gene end was trimmed by 6 bases and the J gene end by 7 bases; junction bases not matched to a gene: 11. The DNA of the CDR3 is TGTGCCAGCACCCCTCAAACAGGGGGGGGTGGCTACACCTTC. Translation: CASTPQTGGGGYTF. Drawing the rest from reference TRBV5-4 and TRBJ1-2, the complete variable domain is ETGVTQSPTHLIKTRGQQVTLRCSSQSGHNTVSWYQQALGQGPQFIFQYYREEENGRGNFPPRFSGLQFPNYSSELNVNALELDDSALYLCASTPQTGGGGYTFGSGTRLTVV.

This chain connects TRBV27 to TRBJ1-5; D is perhaps TRBD1 (6 bases). Germline assignment: CDR1 MNHEY and CDR2 SMNVEV (reference sequence). The CDR3 spans 16 residues. V was clipped by 2 bases and J by 0 bases, with 11 bases between them. In DNA form, the CDR3 reads TGTGCCAGCAGTTTAGGTGGGACACCTAGCAATCAGCCCCAGCATTTT. Protein: CASSLGGTPSNQPQHF.

J is TRBJ1-4 and V is TRBV3-1 (or the pseudogene TRBV3-2), with TRBD1 identical over 7 bases. CDR1 and CDR2 from the germline V gene are LGHDT and YNNKEL (reference sequence). V shed 5 bases and J 7 bases; nucleotides not matched to a gene: 10. The CDR3 spans 15 residues. This CDR3 is CASSSGGTSVEKLFF. The CDR3 nucleotides read TGTGCCAGCAGCTCAGGGGGGACATCAGTTGAAAAACTGTTTTTT.

V gene TRBV12-3 or TRBV12-4 combines with J gene TRBJ2-1; D uncertain. V shed 3 bases and J shed 5 bases, with 2 bases lying between them. This CDR3 comprises 11 residues. The CDR3 reads CASSFDNEQFF. For the CDR3, the DNA is TGTGCCAGCAGTTTCGACAATGAGCAGTTCTTC.

The chain links TRBV28 to TRBJ1-1; 7 bases map to TRBD1. With V trimmed by 4 bases and J by 7 bases, 3 bases remained unmatched. CDR3 length: 12 residues. Germline V CDR1 and CDR2: MDHEN, SYDVKM. This chain's CDR3 is CASSSGQVEAFF. Written as DNA, the CDR3 is TGTGCCAGCAGTTCCGGACAGGTTGAAGCTTTCTTT.

The J gene is TRBJ1-2, the V gene TRBV29-1; tentatively, D is TRBD1 (5 bases). With 1 base removed from V and 8 bases from J, the gap between germline ends came to 14 bases. Germline CDR1 SQVTM, CDR2 ANQGSEA. The CDR3 is made up of 13 amino acids. CDR3 residues: CSVEGVEQDGYTF. The CDR3 DNA reads TGCAGCGTTGAAGGGGTCGAACAGGACGGCTACACCTTC.

This chain connects TRBV27 to TRBJ2-3; TRBD2 matches 12 bases. Per germline, CDR1 MNHEY and CDR2 SMNVEV (reference sequence). Germline trimming cut 5 bases from V and 5 bases from J; bases unmatched to any gene: 8. The CDR3 contains 16 residues. DNA for the CDR3: TGTGCCAGCAGTAGAAGACTAGCGGGAGATGTAGATACGCAGTATTTT. Protein product: CASSRRLAGDVDTQYF.

The chain uses TRBV28 and TRBJ2-7; D is perhaps TRBD1 (7 bases). The CDR3 extends over 14 amino acids. Germline CDR1 and CDR2: MDHEN and SYDVKM. Between the trimmed V and J ends, which lost 3 bases and 4 bases, there was a span of 13 bases. CDR3: CASSFQGGGYEQYF. The CDR3, as DNA: TGTGCCAGCAGTTTTCAGGGGGGCGGGTACGAGCAGTACTTC.

This clone was observed a single time. V and J are TRBV28 and TRBJ1-2, with a possible D match to TRBD1 (6 bases). Looked up from germline, CDR1 is MDHEN and CDR2 is SYDVKM. V was clipped by 6 bases and J by 5 bases, with 25 bases between them. The CDR3 contains 17 residues. The DNA of the CDR3 is TGTGCCAGCAGCGACGGGGGGGCAGGAGAGTCACTATATGGCTACACCTTC. Translating gives CASSDGGAGESLYGYTF.

This sequence joins TRBV24-1 and TRBJ2-1, with D maybe TRBD1 (5 bases). Germline-derived CDR1 and CDR2 are KGHDR and SFDVKD. This CDR3 contains 16 residues. V was clipped by 2 bases and J by 10 bases, with 20 bases between them. CDR3 loop: CATSDSGPARVGEQFF. The CDR3 region has the DNA TGTGCCACCAGTGATTCGGGCCCAGCCAGGGTAGGCGAGCAGTTCTTC.

This clone appeared many times. V gene TRBV27 combines with J gene TRBJ2-6, with TRBD1 identical over 7 bases. After removal of 6 bases from V and 0 bases from J, the junction contained 8 bases not matched to a gene. CDR1 is MNHEY, CDR2 SMNVEV, per germline (reference sequence). The CDR3 is 17 amino acids. The DNA for the CDR3 is TGTGCCAGCAGACCGACAGGGCCCAGCTCTGGGGCCAACGTCCTGACTTTC. As protein: CASRPTGPSSGANVLTF.

The CDR3 DNA follows: TGTGCCAGCAATGTGGAGACTAATGAAAAACTGTTTTTT. Protein: CASNVETNEKLFF. The chain links TRBV2 to TRBJ1-4; unclear D gene. Trimming removed 7 bases from V and 2 bases from J, with 8 bases in between. There are 13 residues in the CDR3. The germline V gene has CDR1 SNHLY and CDR2 FYNNEI.

The genes are TRBV5-4 and TRBJ2-3, with D perhaps matching TRBD2 (6 bases). V lost 0 bases to trimming and J lost 5 bases, with 16 bases between them. CDR1 SGHNT and CDR2 YYREEE come from the germline V gene (reference sequence). The CDR3 is 16 residues long. In DNA, the CDR3 is TGTGCCAGCAGCTTGGCTGGGGCACTAGCAAGAGATACGCAGTATTTT. Residues: CASSLAGALARDTQYF.

This chain uses TRBV7-2 with TRBJ1-5; possibly TRBD1 for D (6 bases). Germline CDR1 is SGHTA and CDR2 is FQGNSA. The V and J ends lost 1 base and 6 bases respectively, with 13 bases between them. The CDR3 consists of 15 residues. The CDR3 region is CASSLDWQGFQPQHF. The CDR3 coding sequence is TGTGCCAGCAGCTTAGATTGGCAGGGGTTTCAGCCCCAGCATTTT.

The rearrangement joins TRBV3-1 (or the pseudogene TRBV3-2) to TRBJ2-1, with D tentatively TRBD2 (6 bases). Germline V gives CDR1 LGHDT, CDR2 YNNKEL (reference sequence). This CDR3 spans 16 amino acids. Trimming removed 1 base at V and 5 bases at J, with 15 bases between. CDR3 protein: CASSQVGLARNNEQFF. CDR3 in DNA: TGTGCCAGCAGCCAAGTTGGCCTAGCGCGTAACAATGAGCAGTTCTTC.

The chain joins TRBV3-1 (or the pseudogene TRBV3-2) to TRBJ1-2; 7 nucleotides line up with TRBD1. The germline V gene has CDR1 LGHDT and CDR2 YNNKEL (reference sequence). V lost 2 bases to trimming and J lost 7 bases; unmatched junction nucleotides: 7. The CDR3 loop spans 14 amino acids. CDR3 nucleotides: TGTGCCAGCAGCCAAACAACAGGGGTACGTGGCTACACCTTC. It specifies CASSQTTGVRGYTF.

The chain has TRBV29-1 and TRBJ2-7; TRBD1 is a possible D gene (6 bases). The CDR3 has 15 residues. Trimming pared 4 bases from V and 4 bases from J, leaving 20 bases between. In germline, CDR1 is SQVTM, CDR2 ANQGSEA. In DNA form, the CDR3 reads TGCAGCGTTGTTAGGCTCAAGGGCAGGGGATACGAGCAGTACTTC. Amino acid sequence: CSVVRLKGRGYEQYF.

This clone was seen once. CDR3 coding DNA: TGTGCCAGTAGCCCACTAGCGGGGGGCACAGATACGCAGTATTTT. It translates to CASSPLAGGTDTQYF. The chain couples TRBV19 to TRBJ2-3; TRBD2 agrees at 11 bases. This CDR3 is 15 amino acids long. CDR1 is LNHDA and CDR2 is SQIVND in the germline V gene (reference sequence). J was trimmed by 1 base and V by 6 bases; bases with no gene match: 3.

The gene calls are TRBV24-1 and TRBJ2-5; 9 bases are shared with TRBD1. With V trimmed by 3 bases and J by 4 bases, 5 bases remained unmatched. The CDR3 length is 15 residues. CDR1 KGHDR and CDR2 SFDVKD come from the germline V gene. In DNA, the CDR3 is TGTGCCACCAGTGATACGGGACAGGGAGGAGAGACCCAGTACTTC. This translates into CATSDTGQGGETQYF.

This chain joins TRBV5-1 and TRBJ2-7, with 8 bases fitting TRBD2. The CDR3 has 15 amino acids. Germline CDR1 SGHRS, CDR2 YFSETQ. The junction had 4 bases not matched to a gene; V was cut back by 0 bases and J by 2 bases. In DNA form, the CDR3 reads TGCGCCAGCAGCTTGGATGCGGGGGGAGCCTACGAGCAGTACTTC. This translates into CASSLDAGGAYEQYF. Looking up the rest from reference TRBV5-1 and TRBJ2-7 gives the full variable domain: KAGVTQTPRYLIKTRGQQVTLSCSPISGHRSVSWYQQTPGQGLQFLFEYFSETQRNKGNFPGRFSGRQFSNSRSEMNVSTLELGDSALYLCASSLDAGGAYEQYFGPGTRLTVT.

This chain joins TRBV28 and TRBJ1-1; D perhaps matches TRBD1 (6 bases). The CDR3 covers 16 residues. Trimming removed 5 bases from V and 2 bases from J, with 18 bases in between. In germline, CDR1 is MDHEN, CDR2 SYDVKM. CDR3 bases: TGTGCCAGCAGTCCTCCCTCCGGGACACCAAACACTGAAGCTTTCTTT. Amino acids: CASSPPSGTPNTEAFF.

The chain uses TRBV24-1 and TRBJ2-3; 12 bases line up with TRBD2. J was trimmed by 8 bases and V by 2 bases; bases with no gene match: 10. CDR1 KGHDR and CDR2 SFDVKD come from the germline V gene. The CDR3 length is 17 residues. The CDR3: CATSDSGLAGSSVTQYF. The CDR3 DNA reads TGTGCCACCAGTGATTCCGGACTAGCGGGAAGTTCAGTTACGCAGTATTTT.

V usage is TRBV9 and J usage is TRBJ2-7, with no clear D. V lost 0 bases to trimming and J lost 0 bases, with 10 bases between them. Germline-derived CDR1 and CDR2 are SGDLS and YYNGEE. The CDR3 consists of 15 residues. Here the CDR3 reads CASSVGMTPSYEQYF. The DNA for the CDR3 is TGTGCCAGCAGCGTAGGGATGACTCCCTCCTACGAGCAGTACTTC.

The chain couples TRBV5-1 to TRBJ2-3; weak D call: TRBD1 (6 bases). This CDR3 spans 15 amino acids. V lost 2 bases to trimming and J lost 5 bases, with 15 bases between them. Germline lookup yields CDR1 SGHRS and CDR2 YFSETQ. The CDR3 nucleotides read TGCGCCAGCAGCTTTCCAGGGGTCTTGGAAGATACGCAGTATTTT. This gives the protein CASSFPGVLEDTQYF.